This TCR beta chain was sequenced during a study of shared clonotypes between healthy human individuals. Only in-frame clones appear in the TCRdb table, and some are missing; sequencing was by immunoSEQ multiplex PCR. The table has about 1.5 million clones, roughly 98% seen once. V lost 2 bases, J lost 6 bases, and 7 bases stayed unmatched. The CDR3 has 16 residues. Germline V lookup: CDR1 MDHEN, CDR2 SYDVKM. The gene calls are TRBV28 and TRBJ2-1; TRBD2 matches 10 bases. The source of this sequence is a man aged 30-40 years in good health. Sequences were obtained from naive CD4+ T cells sorted from blood. Subset: CD45RA+ positively selected. CDR3 DNA: TGTGCCAGCAGTTTAAAAGCGGGAGGGCGACGCAATGAGCAGTTCTTC. Translation gives CASSLKAGGRRNEQFF. The full variable domain, rest sourced from reference TRBV28 and TRBJ2-1, is DVKVTQSSRYLVKRTGEKVFLECVQDMDHENMFWYRQDPGLGLRLIYFSYDVKMKEKGDIPEGYSVSREKKERFSLILESASTNQTSMYLCASSLKAGGRRNEQFFGPGTRLTVL.